These 32 T cell receptor beta chains were sequenced from one sample in a study of regulatory T cells in long-lasting Graves disease listed by TCRdb under 2021. The time point label, read with the paper, signifies: newly diagnosed GD, antithyroid drugs for less than 3 months. RNA was extracted from PBMCs in TRIzol for both TCR sequencing and RNA sequencing. The receptor library was made with multiplex PCR. The instrument was an Illumina HiSeq 4000. To build TCR beta libraries, CDR3 regions were amplified by Arm-PCR using iRepertoire HTBI primers. TCRdb reprocessed the public reads (quality trimming at Q25 with fastp, clone calling with MiXCR) and kept in-frame beta chains. All rows with the same CDR3 protein become a single entry with the most common DNA and genes. The sample contains hundreds of thousands of distinct CDR3 sequences, roughly 15% of them found a single time. Around 18% of the sample goes to the ten largest clones.

The same specimen was also included in a second study, on T cells in Graves' hyperthyroidism and ophthalmopathy.

Sample: peripheral blood mononuclear cells (PBMCs), taken at new diagnosis, from a patient treated with antithyroid drugs. These receptor sequences come from a woman in her 30s with Graves disease. Donor details come from another sample of the same person, matched by shared clones.

Comment on this clonotype: This could be a read error, since a much larger clone is one nucleotide away. The rearrangement uses TRBV6-1 and TRBJ2-7; tentative D call: TRBD1 (5 bases). Germline V lookup: CDR1 MNHNS, CDR2 SASEGT. This CDR3 comprises 14 residues. The CDR3 is CASNNPGPSYEQCF. The CDR3 bases are TGTGCCAGCAACAATCCAGGGCCCTCCTACGAGCAGTGCTTC.

The sample holds many counts of this clonotype. V gene TRBV6-5 combines with J gene TRBJ2-7, with D possibly matching TRBD2 (6 bases). This CDR3 is built from 15 residues. Germline CDR1 and CDR2: MNHEY and SVGAGI. Trimming took off 0 bases at V and 1 base at J, with 10 bases between the two ends. In DNA form, the CDR3 reads TGTGCCAGCAGTTACTCGACTAGGGGTTCCTACGAGCAGTACTTC. It translates to CASSYSTRGSYEQYF.

The chain's CDR3 is CASSLTGREQYF. The CDR3 DNA reads as TGCGCCAGCAGCTTGACAGGGCGCGAGCAGTACTTC. The gene calls are TRBV5-1 and TRBJ2-7; D may be TRBD1 (6 bases). Trimming stripped 1 base from V and 6 bases from J, with 8 bases between. The CDR3 is made up of 12 amino acids. Germline-derived CDR1 and CDR2 are SGHRS and YFSETQ. The whole variable domain, filled in from reference TRBV5-1 and TRBJ2-7, reads KAGVTQTPRYLIKTRGQQVTLSCSPISGHRSVSWYQQTPGQGLQFLFEYFSETQRNKGNFPGRFSGRQFSNSRSEMNVSTLELGDSALYLCASSLTGREQYFGPGTRLTVT.

This clonotype was counted ten times or more. The chain carries TRBV18 and TRBJ2-5; tentatively, D is TRBD2 (5 bases). The CDR3 consists of 16 residues. Germline lookup yields CDR1 KGHSH and CDR2 LQKENI. Trimming left V 3 bases short and J 1 base short, with 15 bases between. The CDR3, as DNA: TGTGCCAGCTCACCGGTGTCAGCGGAGCTCCAAGAGACCCAGTACTTC. Translating it yields CASSPVSAELQETQYF.

This clonotype was found many times. The V and J genes are TRBV24-1 and TRBJ1-1; D not resolved. Between the trimmed V and J ends, which lost 3 bases and 4 bases, there was a span of 14 bases. Germline CDR1 is KGHDR and CDR2 is SFDVKD. The CDR3 runs to 15 residues. The CDR3 region has the DNA TGTGCCACCAGTGATCCCCAAGGTGGAGGCACTGAAGCTTTCTTT. It yields the protein CATSDPQGGGTEAFF.

This clonotype was detected a few times. V gene TRBV5-1 combines with J gene TRBJ2-7, with 8 nucleotides matching TRBD2. Trimming cost V 0 bases and J 0 bases; bases outside gene matches: 5. The V gene's germline CDR1 is SGHRS and CDR2 YFSETQ. The CDR3 spans 16 residues. CDR3 sequence: CASSLVPSGPSYEQYF. The CDR3 DNA sequence: TGCGCCAGCAGCTTGGTGCCTAGCGGGCCCTCCTACGAGCAGTACTTC. The full variable domain, with the rest looked up from reference TRBV5-1 and TRBJ2-7, is KAGVTQTPRYLIKTRGQQVTLSCSPISGHRSVSWYQQTPGQGLQFLFEYFSETQRNKGNFPGRFSGRQFSNSRSEMNVSTLELGDSALYLCASSLVPSGPSYEQYFGPGTRLTVT.

The rearrangement joins TRBV29-1 to TRBJ1-1; D gene ambiguous. The germline CDR1 and CDR2 sequences are SQVTM and ANQGSEA. The V end was cut by 3 bases, the J end by 7 bases, with 12 bases between. The CDR3 is 12 amino acids. This chain's CDR3 is CSVELRLLEAFF. For the CDR3, the DNA is TGCAGCGTTGAGTTAAGGCTACTTGAAGCTTTCTTT.

This clonotype was recorded at least ten times. V and J are TRBV20-1 and TRBJ2-7; a weak D match, TRBD2 (6 bases). Germline CDR1 and CDR2: DFQATT and SNEGSKA (reference sequence). The ends were cut back, 6 bases at V and 1 base at J, with 19 bases in the middle. CDR3 length: 15 residues. CDR3 residues: CSAPIGSGGSYEQYF. The CDR3 coding sequence is TGCAGTGCCCCGATCGGGAGTGGGGGATCCTACGAGCAGTACTTC.

This rearrangement joins TRBV29-1 to TRBJ2-2; D possibly corresponds to TRBD2 (5 bases). The CDR3 totals 14 residues. The germline gives CDR1 SQVTM, CDR2 ANQGSEA. Trimming left V 5 bases short and J 1 base short, with 11 bases between. CDR3: CSVIATLNTGELFF. The CDR3 coding sequence is TGCAGCGTTATAGCGACACTGAACACCGGGGAGCTGTTTTTT.

This clonotype was counted only a few times. A much bigger clone sits one base away, suggesting this may be a read error. The rearrangement links TRBV27 to TRBJ1-2; TRBD1 agrees at 7 bases. The CDR3 is 15 residues long. Germline lookup yields CDR1 MNHEY and CDR2 SMNVEV (reference sequence). The V gene end was trimmed by 4 bases and the J gene end by 1 base; junction bases not matched to a gene: 6. The CDR3 sequence is CASSSYRGCNYGYTF. CDR3 DNA: TGTGCCAGCAGTTCTTACAGGGGTTGTAACTATGGCTACACCTTC.

The chain uses TRBV5-6 and TRBJ2-5; D uncertain. Germline values: CDR1 SGHDT, CDR2 YYEEEE. Trimming stripped 1 base from V and 6 bases from J, with 13 bases between. The CDR3 runs to 14 residues. This CDR3 reads CASSLYGAPQTQYF. The DNA of the CDR3 is TGTGCCAGCAGCTTGTACGGAGCCCCGCAGACCCAGTACTTC.

This clonotype was counted ten times or more. The V and J genes are TRBV2 and TRBJ2-7; no clear D gene. The CDR3 extends over 14 amino acids. Trimming took 8 bases from V and 0 from J, leaving 14 bases between them. CDR1 SNHLY and CDR2 FYNNEI come from the germline V gene. The CDR3 here is CASAGVRLSYEQYF. CDR3 coding DNA: TGTGCCAGCGCCGGAGTTCGTCTCTCCTACGAGCAGTACTTC. The full variable domain, in which reference TRBV2 and TRBJ2-7 provide the parts outside the CDR3, is EPEVTQTPSHQVTQMGQEVILRCVPISNHLYFYWYRQILGQKVEFLVSFYNNEISEKSEIFDDQFSVERPDGSNFTLKIRSTKLEDSAMYFCASAGVRLSYEQYFGPGTRLTVT.

The rearrangement joins TRBV30 to TRBJ2-1; the D is unclear. Trimming cost V 4 bases and J 12 bases, with 10 bases left between them. The CDR3 consists of 10 residues. Germline-derived CDR1 and CDR2 are GTSNPN and SVGIG (reference sequence). The CDR3 sequence is CAWTGLGQFF. DNA of the CDR3: TGTGCCTGGACGGGTTTGGGGCAGTTCTTC.

This clonotype showed up just a few times. The chain links TRBV27 to TRBJ2-1, with TRBD2 as a possible D gene (6 bases). The V gene's germline CDR1 is MNHEY and CDR2 SMNVEV (reference sequence). The CDR3 is made up of 11 amino acids. Trimming removed 8 bases at V and 8 bases at J, with 10 bases between. CDR3 nucleotides: TGTGCCAGCTGGACTATATATGAGCAGTTCTTC. It codes for CASWTIYEQFF.

This clonotype was found many times. The chain has TRBV5-1 and TRBJ2-7; 8 positions agree with TRBD1. The trim removed 0 bases at V and 5 bases at J, leaving 7 bases unmatched. The CDR3 totals 15 residues. From germline, CDR1 is SGHRS and CDR2 YFSETQ. The CDR3 coding sequence is TGCGCCAGCAGCTTGGATCCCAGGGGGCAGGACGAGCAGTACTTC. Translation gives CASSLDPRGQDEQYF.

This clonotype was picked up many times. V usage is TRBV2 and J usage is TRBJ1-1; D gene ambiguous. Trimming left V 2 bases short and J 11 bases short, with 15 bases between. Germline loops: CDR1 SNHLY, CDR2 FYNNEI. This CDR3 is built from 13 residues. The CDR3 sequence is CASSERRPKEAFF. The CDR3 nucleotides read TGTGCCAGCAGTGAACGGCGGCCCAAAGAGGCTTTCTTT. The entire variable domain, with the rest obtained from reference TRBV2 and TRBJ1-1, is as follows: EPEVTQTPSHQVTQMGQEVILRCVPISNHLYFYWYRQILGQKVEFLVSFYNNEISEKSEIFDDQFSVERPDGSNFTLKIRSTKLEDSAMYFCASSERRPKEAFFGQGTRLTVV.

This clonotype was seen repeatedly, ten times or more. The genes are TRBV2 and TRBJ2-1; D call uncertain. CDR3 length: 13 amino acids. V dropped 3 bases and J dropped 7 bases, with 10 bases sitting between them. Germline V CDR1 and CDR2: SNHLY, FYNNEI. DNA of the CDR3: TGTGCCAGCAGTGACCGGGTGCGGAATGAGCAGTTCTTC. Translated: CASSDRVRNEQFF.

This clonotype appeared many times. V gene TRBV27 combines with J gene TRBJ2-1; 14 bases map to TRBD2. The CDR3 is 16 amino acids. Germline V gene data show CDR1 as MNHEY and CDR2 as SMNVEV (reference sequence). Losses at the gene ends were 6 bases for V and 4 bases for J; bases not matched to a gene: 5. CDR3 bases: TGTGCCAGCAGCCCGGGACTAGCGGGAGCTTACAATGAGCAGTTCTTC. This sequence encodes CASSPGLAGAYNEQFF.

This clonotype was seen repeatedly, ten times or more. The chain links TRBV28 to TRBJ1-1; unclear D gene. Germline CDR1 is MDHEN and CDR2 is SYDVKM. This CDR3 spans 13 amino acids. The V gene lost 8 bases and the J gene lost 0 bases, with 10 bases spanning the gap. CDR3 in DNA: TGTGCCAGCGGGCCAGACTTGAACACTGAAGCTTTCTTT. Translated, it gives CASGPDLNTEAFF.

This clonotype occurred many times. The chain carries TRBV27 and TRBJ2-3, with no clear D. The V end lost 4 bases, the J end lost 6 bases, and 11 bases lay between the germline ends. CDR3 size: 13 residues. The germline CDR1 and CDR2 sequences are MNHEY and SMNVEV (reference sequence). The CDR3 DNA is TGTGCCAGCAGTTCCCTCTTGAGGGATACGCAGTATTTT. It is translated as CASSSLLRDTQYF.

Notes on this clonotype: With a much larger clone just one base away, this may be a read error. The V call is TRBV6-2 or TRBV6-3, the J call TRBJ1-3; D may be TRBD1 (5 bases). In germline, CDR1 is MNHEY, CDR2 SVGEGT. The CDR3 runs 14 residues. The DNA of the CDR3 is TGTGCCAGCAGTTACTCAGGGGCGGTCGGCACCATGTATTTT. It codes for CASSYSGAVGTMYF.

This clonotype was seen repeatedly, ten times or more. CDR3 amino acids: CAIRETGSMNTEAFF. In DNA, the CDR3 is TGTGCCATCAGAGAAACAGGGAGCATGAACACTGAAGCTTTCTTT. The V gene is TRBV10-3, the J gene TRBJ1-1; TRBD1 might be the D (6 bases). Germline CDR1 ENHRY, CDR2 SYGVKD. The CDR3 spans 15 residues. V lost 6 bases and J 0 bases, leaving 14 bases between the germline ends.

Only a few counts were recorded for this clonotype. The CDR3 DNA follows: TGTGCCAGCAGTAAGGACAGGACGCACTACGAGCAGTACTTC. Encoded protein: CASSKDRTHYEQYF. J is TRBJ2-7 and V is TRBV6-1; 7 bases are a match to TRBD1. Per the germline V gene, CDR1 is MNHNS and CDR2 is SASEGT. Unmatched junction bases numbered 7, after V lost 5 bases and J lost 3 bases. The CDR3 sequence is 14 residues long.

DNA of the CDR3: TGCAGTGCTAGAGAGGGGACAGCTCTTCAATATAGCAATCAGCCCCAGCATTTT. Its protein is CSAREGTALQYSNQPQHF. The chain links TRBV20-1 to TRBJ1-5, with 7 bases aligning to TRBD1. Losses at the gene ends were 0 bases for V and 0 bases for J; bases not matched to a gene: 11. The CDR3 totals 18 residues. In germline, CDR1 is DFQATT, CDR2 SNEGSKA (reference sequence).

Ten or more counts support this clonotype. This rearrangement joins TRBV12-3 or TRBV12-4 to TRBJ2-5; D uncertain. The germline V and J ends were trimmed by 7 bases and 5 bases, with 11 bases remaining between them. The CDR3 length is 12 residues. CDR3 DNA: TGTGCCAGCACTCTGCTAGGGGAGACCCAGTACTTC. This translates into CASTLLGETQYF.

This clonotype was picked up many times. This chain links TRBV7-6 with TRBJ2-2; D unresolved. The CDR3 is 11 amino acids. V lost 7 bases and J 8 bases, leaving 8 bases between the germline ends. Germline values: CDR1 SGHVS, CDR2 FNYEAQ. CDR3 bases: TGTGCCAGCAAGGGAAATGGGGAGCTGTTTTTT. It codes for CASKGNGELFF. The whole variable domain, filled in from reference TRBV7-6 and TRBJ2-2, reads GAGVSQSPRYKVTKRGQDVALRCDPISGHVSLYWYRQALGQGPEFLTYFNYEAQQDKSGLPNDRFSAERPEGSISTLTIQRTEQRDSAMYRCASKGNGELFFGEGSRLTVL.

This clonotype was counted ten times or more. V gene TRBV11-3 combines with J gene TRBJ1-1; no definite D call. V was pared by 2 bases and J by 0 bases, with 10 bases between. The CDR3 runs to 15 residues. CDR1 SGHNT and CDR2 YENEEA come from the germline V gene. CDR3 loop: CASSLTDEVNTEAFF. The CDR3 DNA reads as TGTGCCAGCAGCTTAACGGACGAAGTGAACACTGAAGCTTTCTTT.

V and J are TRBV24-1 and TRBJ2-1; 8 nucleotides match TRBD1. Per the germline V gene, CDR1 is KGHDR and CDR2 is SFDVKD. CDR3 size: 16 residues. The J segment lost 5 bases and the V segment lost 3 bases, leaving 8 bases of the junction unmatched. The CDR3 loop reads CATSDTPGQENNEQFF. The DNA for the CDR3 is TGTGCCACCAGTGATACCCCGGGACAGGAAAACAATGAGCAGTTCTTC.

The genes are TRBV7-3 and TRBJ2-2, with unresolved D. V was pared by 5 bases and J by 3 bases, with 10 bases between. The CDR3 is 14 residues long. The germline CDR1 and CDR2 sequences are SGHTA and FQGTGA. The CDR3 coding sequence is TGTGCCAGCAGCCCCCCTAAGGACACCGGGGAGCTGTTTTTT. Translation gives CASSPPKDTGELFF.

Concerning this clonotype itself: A much more abundant neighbour one base away suggests this may be a read error. This chain uses TRBV5-6 with TRBJ1-2; TRBD1 aligns across 7 bases. Germline V gives CDR1 SGHDT, CDR2 YYEEEE. This CDR3 spans 13 amino acids. V was pared by 7 bases and J by 3 bases, with 6 bases of the junction left unmatched. CDR3 amino acids: CASERQGYYGYTF. DNA of the CDR3: TGTGCCAGCGAACGACAGGGCTACTATGGCTACACCTTC.

This clonotype was recorded a few times. This rearrangement joins TRBV28 to TRBJ2-7; D remains unclear. This CDR3 comprises 12 residues. The germline gives CDR1 MDHEN, CDR2 SYDVKM. The ends were cut back, 7 bases at V and 7 bases at J, with 14 bases in the middle. The CDR3 protein is CASKASLGEQYF. CDR3 DNA sequence: TGTGCCAGCAAAGCAAGCCTTGGGGAGCAGTACTTC.

This clonotype has a count of ten or more. V and J are TRBV3-1 and TRBJ2-7; D gene unclear. Germline assignment: CDR1 LGHDT and CDR2 YNNKEL (reference sequence). The CDR3 totals 14 residues. The V gene lost 1 base and the J gene lost 1 base, with 8 bases spanning the gap. CDR3 in DNA: TGTGCCAGCAGCCAAGGTTATAGATCCTACGAGCAGTACTTC. It specifies CASSQGYRSYEQYF.